This T cell receptor (beta chain) was profiled in a study of tumor-infiltrating lymphocytes in primary liver carcinoma. Synthesis of TCR beta cDNA was carried out from 500 ng total RNA with a constant-region primer. Nested multiplex PCR, run for three rounds with slightly modified ARM-PCR, yielded TCR beta libraries. Two initial PCR rounds of around 10 cycles each paired TRBV1-TRBV30 forward primers with a C-beta reverse primer. TCRdb re-called the multiplex PCR reads with MiXCR, one entry per CDR3 protein. The data show about 320,000 distinct CDR3 sequences, more than 55% seen once. Germline values: CDR1 SGHDN, CDR2 FVKESK. V dropped 0 bases and J dropped 6; count of bases not matched to a gene: 7. CDR3 length equals 17 residues. Unsorted whole blood supplied the RNA, and germline DNA was extracted too. This clonotype came up a few times.

V and J are TRBV14 and TRBJ2-1; 11 bases agree with TRBD2. Material for sequencing was peripheral blood. This sequence originates from a middle-aged man with primary liver carcinoma and hepatitis B virus infection. For the CDR3, the DNA is TGTGCCAGCAGCCAAGATCGTCGGCTAGCGGGAGGCAATGAGCAGTTCTTC. Protein sequence: CASSQDRRLAGGNEQFF.